These 5 T cell receptor beta chains came from one sample sequenced in a study of vaccination and CD4 T cells after COVID-19. For these receptors, no antigen is known. Treatment meaning: roughly nine-day PBMC culture with coronavirus spike peptide pools or control peptides (ViraFEST assay). With the Oncomine TCR Beta short-read assay, DNA from cultured CD4+ T cells was sequenced. From the PCR reads, TCRdb called clonotypes with MiXCR, one entry per CDR3 protein. The sample has around 20,000 distinct CDR3 sequences, around 43% seen once. Sequencing used CD4+ T cells from blood, cultured in vitro. The receptor source for this set is a human donor who had recovered from COVID-19.

The chain employs TRBV5-1 and TRBJ1-2; D might be TRBD1 (5 bases). CDR3 length: 14 amino acids. V lost 0 bases, J lost 3 bases, and 9 bases lay in between. Per the germline V gene, CDR1 is SGHRS and CDR2 is YFSETQ. In DNA, the CDR3 is TGCGCCAGCAGCTTGGCCGGGGGGGACTATGGCTACACCTTC. As protein: CASSLAGGDYGYTF.

The CDR3 DNA reads TGTGCCAGCAAAGGCAGAGGAGCCCTTAGCAATCAGCCCCAGCATTTT. It translates to CASKGRGALSNQPQHF. This rearrangement joins TRBV2 to TRBJ1-5; the D is unclear. The V and J ends lost 7 bases and 0 bases respectively, with 16 bases between them. CDR1 SNHLY and CDR2 FYNNEI come from the germline V gene. This CDR3 region has 16 residues.

The chain carries TRBV7-9 and TRBJ2-5, with D perhaps assigned TRBD1 or TRBD2 (6 bases each). Trimming left V 1 base short and J 2 bases short, with 14 bases between. The germline CDR1 and CDR2 sequences are SEHNR and FQNEAQ (reference sequence). The CDR3 length is 16 residues. CDR3 loop: CASSLGWGARQETQYF. In DNA form, the CDR3 reads TGTGCCAGCAGCTTAGGTTGGGGGGCACGGCAAGAGACCCAGTACTTC. The entire variable domain, with the rest obtained from reference TRBV7-9 and TRBJ2-5, is as follows: DTGVSQNPRHKITKRGQNVTFRCDPISEHNRLYWYRQTLGQGPEFLTYFQNEAQLEKSRLLSDRFSAERPKGSFSTLEIQRTEQGDSAMYLCASSLGWGARQETQYFGPGTRLLVL.

This chain uses TRBV20-1 with TRBJ1-6; the D gene is possibly TRBD1 (5 bases). Looked up from germline, CDR1 is DFQATT and CDR2 is SNEGSKA (reference sequence). The CDR3 contains 13 residues. V lost 0 bases to trimming and J lost 6 bases, with 6 bases between them. CDR3 DNA sequence: TGCAGTGCTAGAGACAGGGTTAATTCACCCCTCCACTTT. Encoded protein: CSARDRVNSPLHF.

V usage is TRBV2 and J usage is TRBJ2-7, with unresolved D. Deletions cut 4 bases from V and 0 bases from J, with 7 bases between. Germline-derived CDR1 and CDR2 are SNHLY and FYNNEI. This CDR3 is 13 amino acids long. This CDR3 reads CASSVVLSYEQYF. The CDR3 nucleotides read TGTGCCAGCAGTGTCGTACTCTCCTACGAGCAGTACTTC.